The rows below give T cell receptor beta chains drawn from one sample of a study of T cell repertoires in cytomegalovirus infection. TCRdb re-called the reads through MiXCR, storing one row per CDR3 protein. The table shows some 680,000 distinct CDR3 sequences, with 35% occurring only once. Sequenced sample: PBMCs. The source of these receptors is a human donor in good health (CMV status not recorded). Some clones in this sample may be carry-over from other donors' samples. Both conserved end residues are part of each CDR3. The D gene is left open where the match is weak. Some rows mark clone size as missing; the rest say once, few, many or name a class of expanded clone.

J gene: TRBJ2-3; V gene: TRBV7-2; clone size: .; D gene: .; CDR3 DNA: TGTGCCTCCGGCGGCGGGCTTCCCACAGATACGCAGTATTTT; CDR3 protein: CASGGGLPTDTQYF
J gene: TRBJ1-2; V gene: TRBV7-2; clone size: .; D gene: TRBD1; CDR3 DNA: TGTGCCATCAGCTGGAGACAGGGGGGGGATGGCTACACCTTC; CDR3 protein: CAISWRQGGDGYTF
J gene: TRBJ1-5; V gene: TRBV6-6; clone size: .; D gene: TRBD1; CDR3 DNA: TGTGCCAGCAGTTACTCATCTGGAGGGGGCCATCAGCCCCAGCATTTT; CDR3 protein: CASSYSSGGGHQPQHF
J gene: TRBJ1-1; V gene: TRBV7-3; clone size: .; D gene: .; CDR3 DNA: TGTGCCAGCAGCGGACAAACAGCTATGAACACTGAAGCTTTCTTT; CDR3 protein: CASSGQTAMNTEAFF
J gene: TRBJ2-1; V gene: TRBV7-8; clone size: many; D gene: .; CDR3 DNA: TGTGCCAGCCTCCAGGCGTCTAGCTCCTACAATGAGCAGTTCTTC; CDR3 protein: CASLQASSSYNEQFF
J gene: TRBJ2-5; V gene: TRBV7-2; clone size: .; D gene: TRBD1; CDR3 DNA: TGTGCCAGCAGCCACAAAGGTCGACAGGGGCTGGAGACCCAGTACTTC; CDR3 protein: CASSHKGRQGLETQYF
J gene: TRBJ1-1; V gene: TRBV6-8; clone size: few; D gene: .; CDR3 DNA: TGTGCCAGCGGCCACAGCGGTCGGAACACTGAAGCTTTCTTT; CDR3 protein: CASGHSGRNTEAFF
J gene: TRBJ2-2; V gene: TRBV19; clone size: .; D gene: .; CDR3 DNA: TGTGCCAGTAGTAGGGTTGCGGACACCGGGGAGCTGTTTTTT; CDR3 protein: CASSRVADTGELFF
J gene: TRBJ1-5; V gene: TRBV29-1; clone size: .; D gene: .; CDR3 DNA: TGCAGCGTTGGTTTCGGTAATAGCAATCAGCCCCAGCATTTT; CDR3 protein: CSVGFGNSNQPQHF
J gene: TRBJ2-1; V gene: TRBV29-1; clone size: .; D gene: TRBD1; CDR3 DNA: TGCAGCGTCACGGACAGGGCCCCTTCCGAGCAGTTCTTC; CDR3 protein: CSVTDRAPSEQFF
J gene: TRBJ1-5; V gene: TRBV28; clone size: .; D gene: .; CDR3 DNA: TGTGCCAGCAAATCTGCCGCAGGGTACAATCAGCCCCAGCATTTT; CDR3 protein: CASKSAAGYNQPQHF
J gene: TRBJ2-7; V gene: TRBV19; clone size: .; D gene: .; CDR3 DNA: TGTGCCAGTAGTACGGTCTTACACAGCTACGAGCAGTACTTC; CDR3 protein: CASSTVLHSYEQYF
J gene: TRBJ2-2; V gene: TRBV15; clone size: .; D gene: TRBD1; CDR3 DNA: TGTGCCACCAGACAGGGGGCTATCACCGGGGAGCTGTTTTTT; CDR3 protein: CATRQGAITGELFF
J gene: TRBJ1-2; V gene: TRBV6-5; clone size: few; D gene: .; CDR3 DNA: TGTGCCAGCTCCGACGCAGGGATCTATGGCTACACCTTC; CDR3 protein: CASSDAGIYGYTF
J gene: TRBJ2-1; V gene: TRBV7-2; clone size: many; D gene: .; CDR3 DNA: TGTGCCAGCAGCTTAGCTGTGGGATACGATGAGCAGTTCTTC; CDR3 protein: CASSLAVGYDEQFF
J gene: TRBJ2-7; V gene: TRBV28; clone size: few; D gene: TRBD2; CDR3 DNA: TGTGCCAGCAGTCCAACGGTAGCGGGAGCCGGCTACGAGCAGTACTTC; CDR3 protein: CASSPTVAGAGYEQYF
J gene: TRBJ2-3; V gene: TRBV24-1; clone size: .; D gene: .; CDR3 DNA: TGTGACACCAATGATTGGAGTAGCGTAAGCACAGATACGCAGTATTTT; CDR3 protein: CDTNDWSSVSTDTQYF
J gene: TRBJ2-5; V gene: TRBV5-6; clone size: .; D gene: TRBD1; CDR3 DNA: TGTGCCAGCAGCTTTCTGCAGGGGGACGGCGGGACCCAGTACTTC; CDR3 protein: CASSFLQGDGGTQYF
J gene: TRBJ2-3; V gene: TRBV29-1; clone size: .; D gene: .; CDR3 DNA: TGCAGCGCGGTCCCGAGTCAGGGTTCGTCAGATACGCAGTATTTT; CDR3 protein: CSAVPSQGSSDTQYF
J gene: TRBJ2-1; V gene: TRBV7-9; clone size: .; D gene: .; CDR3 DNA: TGTGCCAGCAGCTTAGCCTCCGGGACGGGAGACTACAATGAGCAGTTCTTC; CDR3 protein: CASSLASGTGDYNEQFF
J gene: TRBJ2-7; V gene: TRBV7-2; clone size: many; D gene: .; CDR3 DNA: TGTGCCAGCAGCGTAGACCCAAGGGGAAGAATCCACGAGCAGTACTTC; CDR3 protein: CASSVDPRGRIHEQYF
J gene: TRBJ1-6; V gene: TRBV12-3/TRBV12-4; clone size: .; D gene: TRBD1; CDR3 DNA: TGTGCCAGCAGTCCCCGGGACAGGGTTTTACCCCTCCACTTT; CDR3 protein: CASSPRDRVLPLHF
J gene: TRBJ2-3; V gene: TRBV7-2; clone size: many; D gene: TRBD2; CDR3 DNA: TGTGCCAGCAGCCGACCTCTAGCGGGATCCGATACGCAGTATTTT; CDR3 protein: CASSRPLAGSDTQYF
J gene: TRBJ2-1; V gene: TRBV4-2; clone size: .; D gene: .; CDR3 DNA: TGTGCCAGCAGCCCTCGGACCGTGGCGGGTGAGCAGTTCTTC; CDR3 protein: CASSPRTVAGEQFF